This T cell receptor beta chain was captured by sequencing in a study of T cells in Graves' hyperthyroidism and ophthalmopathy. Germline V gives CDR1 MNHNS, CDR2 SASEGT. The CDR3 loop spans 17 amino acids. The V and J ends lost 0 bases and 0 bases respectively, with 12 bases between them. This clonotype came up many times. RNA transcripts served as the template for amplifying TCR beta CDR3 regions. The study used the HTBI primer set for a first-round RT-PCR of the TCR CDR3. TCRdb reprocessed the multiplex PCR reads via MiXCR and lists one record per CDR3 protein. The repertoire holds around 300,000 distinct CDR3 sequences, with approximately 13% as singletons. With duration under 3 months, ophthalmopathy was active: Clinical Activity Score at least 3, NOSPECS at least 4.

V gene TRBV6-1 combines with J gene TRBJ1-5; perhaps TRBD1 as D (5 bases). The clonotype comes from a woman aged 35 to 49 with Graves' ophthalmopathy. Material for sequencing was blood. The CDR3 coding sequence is TGTGCCAGCAGTGAAGCCAGGACACAATATAGCAATCAGCCCCAGCATTTT. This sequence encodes CASSEARTQYSNQPQHF.